This T cell receptor (beta chain) was recorded in a study of patients and donors after allogeneic stem cell transplantation. V lost 0 bases and J lost 12, with 13 bases in between. The CDR3 loop spans 13 amino acids. From germline, CDR1 is SGHTA and CDR2 FQGTGA. TCRdb reanalysed the RT-PCR reads using MiXCR and keeps one entry per CDR3 protein. The sample lists roughly 940,000 distinct CDR3 sequences, more than 15% seen once, with around 5.5% in the top ten. The chain combines TRBV7-3 with TRBJ2-3; D may correspond to TRBD1 or TRBD2 (5 bases each). This receptor was identified in a human donor who was either an allogeneic HSCT recipient or a stem cell or donor lymphocyte infusion donor (not recorded which). It is not recorded whose cells these are; they may come from a transplant donor. Sequencing used blood, either unsorted or a sorted T cell fraction (not recorded which). In nucleotides, the CDR3 is TGTGCCAGCAGCTTAACTGGGGGTCCCGCCCAGTATTTT. The encoded protein is CASSLTGGPAQYF.